This T cell receptor (beta chain) was retrieved from a study of blood T cell repertoires in COVID-19. The overall study: There were acute and convalescent COVID-19 samples, and they came from the United States, Italy and Spain. Nucleic acid was either cDNA or gDNA, and it came from T cells, B-cell-depleted T cells, or PBMCs.

Trimming took off 7 bases at V and 6 bases at J, with 11 bases between the two ends. This CDR3 region has 12 residues. This table comes from immunoSEQ multiplex PCR, and its TCRdb copy is limited to in-frame clones, with some not included. The data show 20,000 to 30,000 clones, 92% seen once. This sequence was found in a human donor in a cohort sampled during active COVID-19. V usage is TRBV12-3 or TRBV12-4 and J usage is TRBJ2-3; D might be TRBD1 (5 bases). Sequenced: peripheral blood. This CDR3 is CASTPQGDTQYF. The CDR3 DNA sequence: TGTGCCAGCACCCCCCAGGGCGATACGCAGTATTTT.